The 14 T cell receptor beta chains listed next were all sequenced from one sample in a study of cytomegalovirus exposure and HLA in healthy donors. PCR involved 60 Vbeta and 13 Jbeta primers. Sequencing was performed with immunoSEQ multiplex PCR; in TCRdb, only in-frame clones are kept and a portion is missing. The table includes some 160,000 clones, roughly 80% detected once. The sample was PBMCs. Receptors were obtained from a male donor in good health and CMV-seronegative.

The chain recombines TRBV9 with TRBJ2-2, with a tentative D call TRBD2 (6 bases). The germline V gene has CDR1 SGDLS and CDR2 YYNGEE. Trimming took 3 bases from V and 2 from J, leaving 11 bases between them. The CDR3 covers 15 residues. DNA for the CDR3: TGTGCCAGCAGCGCTACGGGACTCAACACCGGGGAGCTGTTTTTT. It encodes CASSATGLNTGELFF.

The rearrangement links TRBV15 to TRBJ2-7; 9 bases agree with TRBD1. Trimming removed 5 bases from V and 2 bases from J; junction bases left unmatched: 13. This CDR3 region has 17 residues. Looked up from germline, CDR1 is LNHNV and CDR2 is YYDKDF (reference sequence). The CDR3 here is CATSPPRGDRATYEQYF. The CDR3 nucleotides are TGTGCCACCAGCCCTCCCCGAGGGGACAGGGCTACCTACGAGCAGTACTTC.

The chain employs TRBV28 and TRBJ1-5; the match to TRBD1 covers 9 bases. V was pared by 5 bases and J by 5 bases, with 7 bases of the junction left unmatched. The CDR3 extends over 15 amino acids. The germline V gene has CDR1 MDHEN and CDR2 SYDVKM. The CDR3 sequence is CASSLYRGRDQPQHF. CDR3 nucleotide sequence: TGTGCCAGCAGTCTATACAGGGGGCGGGATCAGCCCCAGCATTTT.

The V and J genes are TRBV5-1 and TRBJ2-1; 11 bases line up with TRBD2. Germline CDR1 is SGHRS and CDR2 is YFSETQ. The trim removed 6 bases at V and 7 bases at J, leaving 12 bases unmatched. The CDR3 loop spans 16 amino acids. The CDR3 DNA reads TGCGCCAGCACCTTCTCCCTAGCGGGAGGCCAAAATGAGCAGTTCTTC. As protein: CASTFSLAGGQNEQFF.

This clone turned up a few times. J is TRBJ1-3 and V is TRBV7-2; D remains unclear. The CDR3 runs to 14 residues. V gave up 2 bases and J gave up 4 bases, with 9 bases separating them. The V gene's germline CDR1 is SGHTA and CDR2 FQGNSA. This CDR3 is CASSLIGSGNTIYF. DNA for the CDR3: TGTGCCAGCAGCTTAATCGGGTCCGGAAACACCATATATTTT.

The chain combines TRBV2 with TRBJ2-5, with 9 nucleotides matching TRBD1. Losses at the gene ends were 6 bases for V and 1 base for J; bases not matched to a gene: 6. The CDR3 has 15 amino acids. Germline V gene sequence: CDR1 SNHLY, CDR2 FYNNEI. DNA of the CDR3: TGTGCCAGCAGCGAACAGGGGGCGCCCCAAGAGACCCAGTACTTC. Protein: CASSEQGAPQETQYF.

V is TRBV12-5 and J is TRBJ2-7; D is unresolved. Deletions cut 1 base from V and 2 bases from J, with 9 bases between. This CDR3 region has 14 residues. The germline CDR1 and CDR2 sequences are LGHNT and FRNRAP. The CDR3 DNA reads TGTGCTAGTGGTTTGGGGGCCGGTGCCTACGAGCAGTACTTC. Translated, it gives CASGLGAGAYEQYF.

CDR3 coding DNA: TGTGCCAGCAGCCCTACCCGTCCTAACTATGGCTACACCTTC. Its protein product is CASSPTRPNYGYTF. This sequence joins TRBV7-8 and TRBJ1-2; D not resolved. V lost 5 bases, J lost 0 bases, and 10 bases lay in between. The germline CDR1 and CDR2 sequences are SGHVS and FQNEAQ. The CDR3 covers 14 residues.

This clone was observed a handful of times. The chain is built from TRBV30 and TRBJ2-1; 7 nucleotides match TRBD2. CDR3 size: 14 residues. Germline CDR1 and CDR2: GTSNPN and SVGIG (reference sequence). V dropped 3 bases and J dropped 4; count of bases not matched to a gene: 6. The CDR3 sequence is CAWRFSGSYNEQFF. For the CDR3, the DNA is TGTGCCTGGAGGTTTAGCGGGTCGTACAATGAGCAGTTCTTC. Supplemented by reference TRBV30 and TRBJ2-1, the full variable domain reads SQTIHQWPATLVQPVGSPLSLECTVEGTSNPNLYWYRQAAGRGLQLLFYSVGIGQISSEVPQNLSASRPQDRQFILSSKKLLLSDSGFYLCAWRFSGSYNEQFFGPGTRLTVL.

This clone ranks as medium-sized. The chain combines TRBV4-2 with TRBJ2-3; the match to TRBD1 covers 10 bases. Germline CDR1 and CDR2: LGHNA and YNFKEQ. CDR3 length: 16 amino acids. The J segment lost 4 bases and the V segment lost 0 bases, leaving 4 bases of the junction unmatched. The CDR3 sequence is CASSQDLGQGADTQYF. The CDR3 nucleotides read TGTGCCAGCAGCCAAGATTTAGGACAGGGGGCAGATACGCAGTATTTT.

This chain joins TRBV7-9 and TRBJ2-7, with 10 bases matching TRBD1. Germline V gene data show CDR1 as SEHNR and CDR2 as FQNEAQ (reference sequence). The CDR3 has 15 residues. V was pared by 5 bases and J by 3 bases, with 7 bases of the junction left unmatched. The CDR3 DNA reads as TGTGCCAGCAGCGGGGACAGGGGCGGTGGCTACGAGCAGTACTTC. Its translation: CASSGDRGGGYEQYF. The whole variable domain, filled in from reference TRBV7-9 and TRBJ2-7, reads DTGVSQNPRHKITKRGQNVTFRCDPISEHNRLYWYRQTLGQGPEFLTYFQNEAQLEKSRLLSDRFSAERPKGSFSTLEIQRTEQGDSAMYLCASSGDRGGGYEQYFGPGTRLTVT.

V and J are TRBV29-1 and TRBJ2-7; TRBD1 aligns across 9 bases. CDR1 SQVTM and CDR2 ANQGSEA come from the germline V gene. This CDR3 contains 14 residues. The ends lost 7 bases at V and 4 bases at J; junction bases unmatched: 11. The CDR3 DNA reads TGCAGCGCCCGTGGACAGGGGTCGGCTTACGAGCAGTACTTC. It is translated as CSARGQGSAYEQYF.

A single count supports this clone. V is TRBV7-6 and J is TRBJ1-1; the match to TRBD1 covers 9 bases. Germline CDR1 reads SGHVS; CDR2 reads FNYEAQ. CDR3 size: 14 residues. The V and J ends lost 3 bases and 5 bases, in that order; junction bases with no gene match: 4. In DNA, the CDR3 is TGTGCCAGCAGCTTGGCCGGGACAGGGACTGAAGCTTTCTTT. It is translated as CASSLAGTGTEAFF.

This rearrangement joins TRBV6-5 to TRBJ2-1, with 13 nucleotides matching TRBD2. The CDR3 has 15 amino acids. CDR1 and CDR2 (germline): MNHEY, SVGAGI. J gave up 10 bases and V 5 bases, and 8 bases lay outside the gene matches. Here the CDR3 DNA reads TGTGCCAGCAGTATTACTAGCGGGGGGGCTGGAGAGCAGTTCTTC. Amino acids: CASSITSGGAGEQFF.